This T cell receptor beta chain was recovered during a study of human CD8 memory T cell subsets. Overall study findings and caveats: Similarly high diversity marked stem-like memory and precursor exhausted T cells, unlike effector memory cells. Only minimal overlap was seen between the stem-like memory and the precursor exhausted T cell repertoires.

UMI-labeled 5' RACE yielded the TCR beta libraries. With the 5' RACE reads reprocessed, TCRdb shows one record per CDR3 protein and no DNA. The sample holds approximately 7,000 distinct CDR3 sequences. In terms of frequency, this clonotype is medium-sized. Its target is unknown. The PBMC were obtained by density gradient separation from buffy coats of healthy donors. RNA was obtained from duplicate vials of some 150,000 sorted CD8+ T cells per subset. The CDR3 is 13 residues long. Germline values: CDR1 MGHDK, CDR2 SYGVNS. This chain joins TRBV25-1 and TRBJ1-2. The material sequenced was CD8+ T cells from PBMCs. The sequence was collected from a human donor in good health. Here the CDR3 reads CASRVGIRYGYTF.